Listed here are 17 T cell receptor beta chains from one sample, sequenced in a study of T-cell memory formation after mild COVID-19. TCRdb independently ran MiXCR on the 5' RACE reads; one entry per CDR3 protein. Of roughly 400,000 distinct CDR3 sequences detected, 16% appear once; the ten largest clones hold about 22%. The sequencing sample was made of PBMCs or a T cell subset sorted from them (not recorded which). The receptors here all came from a man younger than 30 who had mild COVID-19 (a few samples of this study predate the infection). Cell type and time point are not known.

This chain links TRBV6-2 or TRBV6-3 with TRBJ2-2; 11 nucleotides match TRBD2. The trim removed 8 bases at V and 4 bases at J, leaving 6 bases unmatched. There are 15 residues in the CDR3. Germline-derived CDR1 and CDR2 are MNHEY and SVGEGT. The CDR3 sequence: CASQTSGGVTGELFF. The CDR3 bases are TGTGCCAGCCAAACTAGCGGGGGAGTCACCGGGGAGCTGTTTTTT.

This clonotype was found a few times. This sequence joins TRBV4-2 and TRBJ1-5; D is perhaps TRBD1 (5 bases). V shed 1 base and J shed 2 bases, with 12 bases lying between them. CDR3 size: 16 residues. Germline CDR1 and CDR2: LGHNA and YNFKEQ. In DNA form, the CDR3 reads TGTGCCAGCAGCCAAGGGGGCAAGGGTCGCAATCAGCCCCAGCATTTT. As protein: CASSQGGKGRNQPQHF.

In its sample, this clonotype was seen a few times. The CDR3 nucleotides read TGCGCCAGCAGCTGGACTTTCATAGACACCGGGGAGCTGTTTTTT. It encodes CASSWTFIDTGELFF. The rearrangement uses TRBV5-1 and TRBJ2-2; a possible D gene is TRBD2 (5 bases). Germline CDR1 is SGHRS and CDR2 is YFSETQ. The CDR3 contains 15 residues. The V gene lost 3 bases and the J gene lost 3 bases, with 12 bases spanning the gap.

This clonotype appeared a few times. This rearrangement joins TRBV7-3 to TRBJ2-2; no clear D gene. Germline CDR1 and CDR2: SGHTA and FQGTGA. Trimming removed 4 bases from V and 6 bases from J, with 9 bases in between. CDR3 length: 13 residues. In nucleotides, the CDR3 is TGTGCCAGCAGCTCCTCCGCCGCCGGGGAGCTGTTTTTT. As protein: CASSSSAAGELFF.

The gene calls are TRBV7-3 and TRBJ2-3, with TRBD2 matching 11 bases. Trimming removed 6 bases from V and 0 bases from J; junction bases left unmatched: 11. The length of the CDR3 is 18 residues. Germline assignment: CDR1 SGHTA and CDR2 FQGTGA. CDR3 in amino acids: CASSLWASGGISTDTQYF. The DNA for the CDR3 is TGTGCCAGCAGTCTCTGGGCTAGCGGGGGGATTAGCACAGATACGCAGTATTTT.

The chain combines TRBV7-2 with TRBJ2-1; D call uncertain. The CDR3 loop spans 16 amino acids. Trimming stripped 5 bases from V and 6 bases from J, with 20 bases between. The V gene's germline CDR1 is SGHTA and CDR2 FQGNSA. CDR3 residues: CASSPRRSYTGNEQFF. The CDR3 nucleotides read TGTGCCAGCAGCCCGCGCCGGTCTTACACGGGCAATGAGCAGTTCTTC. The full variable domain, rest sourced from reference TRBV7-2 and TRBJ2-1, is GAGVSQSPSNKVTEKGKDVELRCDPISGHTALYWYRQSLGQGLEFLIYFQGNSAPDKSGLPSDRFSAERTGGSVSTLTIQRTQQEDSAVYLCASSPRRSYTGNEQFFGPGTRLTVL.

The chain is built from TRBV5-5 and TRBJ2-1; TRBD1 matches 7 bases. CDR1 and CDR2 (germline): SGHKS, YYEKEE (reference sequence). V shed 3 bases, J shed 2 bases, and the junction held 8 bases outside the gene matches. This CDR3 spans 16 amino acids. In DNA form, the CDR3 reads TGTGCCAGCAGCTACAGGGGACATGAGGCCTACAATGAGCAGTTCTTC. Translated, it gives CASSYRGHEAYNEQFF. The entire variable domain, with the rest obtained from reference TRBV5-5 and TRBJ2-1, is as follows: DAGVTQSPTHLIKTRGQQVTLRCSPISGHKSVSWYQQVLGQGPQFIFQYYEKEERGRGNFPDRFSARQFPNYSSELNVNALLLGDSALYLCASSYRGHEAYNEQFFGPGTRLTVL.

Only a few counts were recorded for this clonotype. One end of the junction fails to match germline, which may point to a read error. This chain uses TRBV7-7 with TRBJ2-5; D is ambiguous. The CDR3 spans 13 residues. Germline CDR1 is SSHAT and CDR2 is FNYEAQ (reference sequence). CDR3 region: CASSPEYQETQYF. The CDR3 DNA sequence: TGTGCTAGCAGCCCGGAGTACCAAGAGACCCAGTACTTC. The full variable domain, in which reference TRBV7-7 and TRBJ2-5 provide the parts outside the CDR3, is GAGVSQSPRYKVTKRGQDVTLRCDPISSHATLYWYQQALGQGPEFLTYFNYEAQPDKSGLPSDRFSAERPEGSISTLTIQRTEQRDSAMYRCASSPEYQETQYFGPGTRLLVL.

This chain links TRBV4-2 with TRBJ1-1; no definite D call. CDR3 length equals 16 residues. In germline, CDR1 is LGHNA, CDR2 YNFKEQ. Trimming took 0 bases from V and 2 from J, leaving 13 bases between them. CDR3 residues: CASSQEMPVVNTEAFF. CDR3 bases: TGTGCCAGCAGCCAAGAAATGCCAGTAGTAAACACTGAAGCTTTCTTT.

This clonotype has a handful of counts. The chain joins TRBV5-5 to TRBJ2-3; TRBD1 is a possible D gene (6 bases). Germline V gene data show CDR1 as SGHKS and CDR2 as YYEKEE (reference sequence). V lost 2 bases and J 5 bases, leaving 9 bases between the germline ends. The CDR3 runs to 13 residues. CDR3 sequence (DNA): TGTGCCAGCAGCTTAATCAGGGGAGATACGCAGTATTTT. It specifies CASSLIRGDTQYF.

In this sample, this clonotype turned up a few times. This chain connects TRBV7-9 to TRBJ2-2, with D maybe TRBD2 (6 bases). The V and J ends lost 5 bases and 9 bases respectively, with 28 bases between them. Per the germline V gene, CDR1 is SEHNR and CDR2 is FQNEAQ (reference sequence). CDR3 size: 18 residues. CDR3 protein: CASSPVPGDPKLYRELFF. The CDR3 coding sequence is TGTGCCAGCAGCCCAGTCCCGGGGGACCCGAAATTGTACAGGGAGCTGTTTTTT.

CDR3 nucleotides: TGCGCCAGCAGCTTCGGGGGGCTAATCAATGAGCAGTTCTTC. Translated, it gives CASSFGGLINEQFF. V and J are TRBV5-1 and TRBJ2-1; TRBD2 is a possible D gene (7 bases). This CDR3 comprises 14 residues. CDR1 and CDR2 (germline): SGHRS, YFSETQ. Trimming stripped 2 bases from V and 6 bases from J, with 12 bases between.

This clonotype was seen more than once but under ten times. The chain uses TRBV5-1 and TRBJ2-7; D remains ambiguous. V dropped 1 base and J dropped 6 bases, with 8 bases sitting between them. The CDR3 has 12 residues. Germline V gene sequence: CDR1 SGHRS, CDR2 YFSETQ. As DNA, the CDR3 is TGCGCCAGCAGCTTGCCCAACGGCGAGCAGTACTTC. Translating gives CASSLPNGEQYF.

This clonotype was seen only a few times. The rearrangement uses TRBV20-1 and TRBJ1-2; tentative D call: TRBD1 (6 bases). Deletions cut 5 bases from V and 3 bases from J, with 13 bases between. The CDR3 totals 13 residues. Per germline, CDR1 DFQATT and CDR2 SNEGSKA (reference sequence). The CDR3 DNA reads TGCAGTGCTGAGCAGGGGCTCCACTATGGCTACACCTTC. This encodes CSAEQGLHYGYTF.

The chain carries TRBV29-1 and TRBJ2-1; D gene uncertain. Trimming pared 6 bases from V and 7 bases from J, leaving 22 bases between. CDR1 is SQVTM, CDR2 ANQGSEA, per germline. The CDR3 runs to 15 residues. The CDR3, as DNA: TGCAGCGTCTCCCATTCGGGTTGGCTGGGGAATGAGCAGTTCTTC. Amino acids: CSVSHSGWLGNEQFF.

This clonotype was detected a few times. J is TRBJ1-3 and V is TRBV28; D not certain. Looked up from germline, CDR1 is MDHEN and CDR2 is SYDVKM. This CDR3 region has 13 residues. V was clipped by 7 bases and J by 2 bases, with 9 bases between them. The CDR3 sequence: CASNREAGNTIYF. The CDR3 region has the DNA TGTGCCAGCAATAGGGAGGCTGGAAACACCATATATTTT.

This chain connects TRBV3-1 to TRBJ2-5, with a weak D call TRBD1 (6 bases). The CDR3 extends over 13 amino acids. V dropped 4 bases and J dropped 7 bases, with 13 bases sitting between them. Germline loops: CDR1 LGHDT, CDR2 YNNKEL (reference sequence). This CDR3 is CASSRDNLGTQYF. The CDR3 DNA sequence: TGTGCCAGCAGCCGGGACAACCTCGGGACCCAGTACTTC.